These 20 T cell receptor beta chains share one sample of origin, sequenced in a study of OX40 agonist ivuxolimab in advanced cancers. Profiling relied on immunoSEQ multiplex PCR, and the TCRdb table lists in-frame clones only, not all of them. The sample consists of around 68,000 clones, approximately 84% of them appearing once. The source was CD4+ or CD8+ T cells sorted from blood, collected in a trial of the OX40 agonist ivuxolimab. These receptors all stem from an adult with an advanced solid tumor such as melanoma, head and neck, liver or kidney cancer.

The CDR3 reads CASSPLAGVDYNEQFF. CDR3 nucleotides: TGTGCCAGCTCACCTCTAGCGGGAGTGGACTACAATGAGCAGTTCTTC. The chain carries TRBV18 and TRBJ2-1; 10 nucleotides agree with TRBD2. Germline V gene sequence: CDR1 KGHSH, CDR2 LQKENI. Germline trimming cut 3 bases from V and 3 bases from J; bases unmatched to any gene: 5. The CDR3 length is 16 residues.

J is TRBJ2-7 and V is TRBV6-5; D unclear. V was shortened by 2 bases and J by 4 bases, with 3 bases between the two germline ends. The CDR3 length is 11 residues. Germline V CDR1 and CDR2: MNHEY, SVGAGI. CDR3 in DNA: TGTGCCAGCAGTTACCGGTACGAGCAGTACTTC. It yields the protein CASSYRYEQYF.

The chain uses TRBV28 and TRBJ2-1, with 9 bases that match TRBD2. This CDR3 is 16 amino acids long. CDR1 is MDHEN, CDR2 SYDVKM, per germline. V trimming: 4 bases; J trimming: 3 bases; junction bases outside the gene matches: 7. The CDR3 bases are TGTGCCAGCAGTTCTGGTAGCGGGGGTGACTACAATGAGCAGTTCTTC. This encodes CASSSGSGGDYNEQFF.

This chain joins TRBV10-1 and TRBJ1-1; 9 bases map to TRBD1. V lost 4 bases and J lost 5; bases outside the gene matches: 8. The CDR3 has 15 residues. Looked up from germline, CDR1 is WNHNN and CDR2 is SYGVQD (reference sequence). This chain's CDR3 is CASSGLQGAETEAFF. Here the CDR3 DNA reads TGCGCCAGCAGTGGCCTACAGGGGGCTGAAACTGAAGCTTTCTTT.

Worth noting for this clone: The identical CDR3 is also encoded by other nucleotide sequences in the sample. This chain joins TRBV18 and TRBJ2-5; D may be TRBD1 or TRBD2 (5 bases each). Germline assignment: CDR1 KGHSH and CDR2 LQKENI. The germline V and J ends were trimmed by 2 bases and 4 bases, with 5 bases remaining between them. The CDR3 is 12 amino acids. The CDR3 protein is CASSPGGETQYF. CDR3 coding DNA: TGTGCCAGCTCACCAGGGGGAGAGACCCAGTACTTC.

CDR3 coding DNA: TGTGCCAGTAGTATAGGTAGCGGCACAGATACGCAGTATTTT. This encodes CASSIGSGTDTQYF. V gene TRBV19 combines with J gene TRBJ2-3, with D perhaps TRBD2 (5 bases). The V gene lost 1 base and the J gene lost 1 base, with 6 bases spanning the gap. There are 14 residues in the CDR3. Germline V CDR1 and CDR2: LNHDA, SQIVND (reference sequence).

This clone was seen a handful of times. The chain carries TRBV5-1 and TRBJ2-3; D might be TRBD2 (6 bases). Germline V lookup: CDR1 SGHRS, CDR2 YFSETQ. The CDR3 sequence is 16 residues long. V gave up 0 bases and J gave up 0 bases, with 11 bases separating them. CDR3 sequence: CASSLDLAMSTDTQYF. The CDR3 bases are TGCGCCAGCAGCTTGGATCTAGCGATGAGCACAGATACGCAGTATTTT. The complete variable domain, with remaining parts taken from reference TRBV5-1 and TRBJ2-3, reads KAGVTQTPRYLIKTRGQQVTLSCSPISGHRSVSWYQQTPGQGLQFLFEYFSETQRNKGNFPGRFSGRQFSNSRSEMNVSTLELGDSALYLCASSLDLAMSTDTQYFGPGTRLTVL.

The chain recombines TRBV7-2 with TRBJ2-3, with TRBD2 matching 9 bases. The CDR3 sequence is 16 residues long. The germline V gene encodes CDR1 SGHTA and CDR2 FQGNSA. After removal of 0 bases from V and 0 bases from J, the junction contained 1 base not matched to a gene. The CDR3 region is CASSLASGRSTDTQYF. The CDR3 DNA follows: TGTGCCAGCAGCTTAGCGAGCGGGAGGAGCACAGATACGCAGTATTTT.

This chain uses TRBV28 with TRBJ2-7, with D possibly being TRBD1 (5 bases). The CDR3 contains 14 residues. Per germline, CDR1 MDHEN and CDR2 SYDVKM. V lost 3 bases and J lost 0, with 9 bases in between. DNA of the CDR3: TGTGCCAGCAGTTTCGACAGCATCTCCTACGAGCAGTACTTC. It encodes CASSFDSISYEQYF.

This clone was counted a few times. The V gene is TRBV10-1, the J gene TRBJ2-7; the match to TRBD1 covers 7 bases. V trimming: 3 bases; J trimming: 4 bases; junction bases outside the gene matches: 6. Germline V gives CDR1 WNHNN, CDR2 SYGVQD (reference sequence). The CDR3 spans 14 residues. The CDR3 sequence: CASSDHRGNYEQYF. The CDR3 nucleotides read TGCGCCAGCAGTGACCACAGGGGAAATTACGAGCAGTACTTC.

The CDR3 here is CASSETSGRNEQFF. In nucleotides, the CDR3 is TGTGCCAGCAGTGAGACTAGCGGGAGGAATGAGCAGTTCTTC. The V and J genes are TRBV2 and TRBJ2-1, with TRBD2 matching over 13 bases. The J segment lost 7 bases and the V segment lost 3 bases, leaving 0 bases of the junction unmatched. The CDR3 is made up of 14 amino acids. Per the germline V gene, CDR1 is SNHLY and CDR2 is FYNNEI.

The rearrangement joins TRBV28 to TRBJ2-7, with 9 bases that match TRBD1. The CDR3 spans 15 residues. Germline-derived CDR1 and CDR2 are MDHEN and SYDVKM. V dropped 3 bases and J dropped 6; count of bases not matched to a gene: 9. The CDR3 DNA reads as TGTGCCAGCAGTTTCAACCGGGACAGGGCACGCGAGCAGTACTTC. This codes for CASSFNRDRAREQYF.

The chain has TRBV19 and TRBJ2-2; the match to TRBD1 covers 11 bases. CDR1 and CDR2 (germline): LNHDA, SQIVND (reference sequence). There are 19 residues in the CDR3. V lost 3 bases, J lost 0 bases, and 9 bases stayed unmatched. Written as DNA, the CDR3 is TGTGCCAGTAGTATCTCGGGGGGACAGGGGGTTTCGAACACCGGGGAGCTGTTTTTT. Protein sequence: CASSISGGQGVSNTGELFF.

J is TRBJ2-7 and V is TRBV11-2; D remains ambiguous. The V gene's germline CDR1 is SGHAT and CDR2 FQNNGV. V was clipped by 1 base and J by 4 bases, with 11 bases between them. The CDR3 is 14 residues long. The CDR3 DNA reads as TGTGCCAGCAGCTTAGTAAGTTCCAATTACGAGCAGTACTTC. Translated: CASSLVSSNYEQYF.

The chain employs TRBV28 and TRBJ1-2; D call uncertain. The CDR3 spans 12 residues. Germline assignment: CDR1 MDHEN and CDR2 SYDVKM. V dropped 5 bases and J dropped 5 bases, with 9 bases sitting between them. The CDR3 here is CASSRTVYGYTF. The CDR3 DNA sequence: TGTGCCAGCAGTCGTACAGTTTATGGCTACACCTTC.

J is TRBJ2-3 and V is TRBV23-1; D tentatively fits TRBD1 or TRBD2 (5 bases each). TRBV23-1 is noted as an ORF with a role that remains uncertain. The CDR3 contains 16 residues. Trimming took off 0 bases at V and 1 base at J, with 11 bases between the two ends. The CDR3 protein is CASSQSWDPRTDTQYF. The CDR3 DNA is TGCGCCAGCAGTCAATCTTGGGACCCCCGCACAGATACGCAGTATTTT.

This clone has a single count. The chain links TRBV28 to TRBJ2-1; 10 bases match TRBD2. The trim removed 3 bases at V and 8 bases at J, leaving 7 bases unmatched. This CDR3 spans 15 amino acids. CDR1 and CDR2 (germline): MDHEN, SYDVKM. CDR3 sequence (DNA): TGTGCCAGCAGTTTCGCTAGCGGGAGTAGGGATGAGCAGTTCTTC. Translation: CASSFASGSRDEQFF.

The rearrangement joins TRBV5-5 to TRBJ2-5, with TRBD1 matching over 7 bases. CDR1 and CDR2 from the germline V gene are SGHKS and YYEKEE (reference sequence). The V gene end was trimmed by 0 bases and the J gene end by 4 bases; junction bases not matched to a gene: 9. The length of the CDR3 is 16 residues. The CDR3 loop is CASSLGQGLGLETQYF. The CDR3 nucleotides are TGTGCCAGCAGCTTGGGACAGGGCTTGGGATTAGAGACCCAGTACTTC.

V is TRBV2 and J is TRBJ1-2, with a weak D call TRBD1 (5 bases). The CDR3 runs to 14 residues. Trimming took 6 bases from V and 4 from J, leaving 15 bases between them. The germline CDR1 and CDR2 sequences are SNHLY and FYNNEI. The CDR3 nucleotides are TGTGCCAGCAGCGAAACGAGGGGTGGCTATGGCTACACCTTC. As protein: CASSETRGGYGYTF.

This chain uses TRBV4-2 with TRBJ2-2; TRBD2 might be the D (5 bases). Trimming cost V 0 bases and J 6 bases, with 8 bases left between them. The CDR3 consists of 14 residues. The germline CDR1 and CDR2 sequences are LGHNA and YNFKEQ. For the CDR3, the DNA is TGTGCCAGCAGCCAAGATCCGGGGTCCGGGGAGCTGTTTTTT. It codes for CASSQDPGSGELFF.